One and the same sample provided the 17 T cell receptor beta chains below, sequenced in a study of monozygotic twins with inflammatory bowel disease. TCRdb re-called the 5' RACE reads and shows each CDR3 protein once, DNA omitted. This sample's clone table lists about 130,000 distinct CDR3 sequences. The specimen sequenced was blood. Source of these receptors: a human donor with ulcerative colitis or Crohn's disease, or a healthy co-twin of an affected twin (not recorded which).

The chain has TRBV20-1 and TRBJ2-1. Germline assignment: CDR1 DFQATT and CDR2 SNEGSKA (reference sequence). CDR3 length equals 13 residues. The CDR3 sequence: CSASRNRYNEQFF.

V and J are TRBV3-1 and TRBJ2-1; checking the TCRdb D call of TRBD2 is not possible without DNA. The germline gives CDR1 LGHDT, CDR2 YNNKEL (reference sequence). The CDR3 is 15 residues long. The CDR3 sequence: CASSQEIRAHDEQFF.

The J gene is TRBJ1-6, the V gene TRBV6-1. The CDR3 covers 13 residues. Germline V CDR1 and CDR2: MNHNS, SASEGT. CDR3 residues: CAGSRGGHSPLHF.

The J gene is TRBJ2-4, the V gene TRBV11-3; there is no DNA to check the TCRdb D call of TRBD2. The CDR3 is made up of 14 amino acids. Germline V gene lookup returns CDR1 SGHNT and CDR2 YENEEA. The CDR3 sequence is CASSLGGSHNIQYF.

The genes are TRBV7-9 and TRBJ2-7. Germline assignment: CDR1 SEHNR and CDR2 FQNEAQ (reference sequence). The CDR3 covers 11 residues. CDR3 loop: CASSLALEQYF.

The CDR3 spells CASSFTRDLPFYEQYF. The chain joins TRBV28 to TRBJ2-7; without DNA, the TCRdb call of TRBD2 cannot be checked. The germline V gene encodes CDR1 MDHEN and CDR2 SYDVKM. CDR3 length equals 16 residues. Supplemented by reference TRBV28 and TRBJ2-7, the full variable domain reads DVKVTQSSRYLVKRTGEKVFLECVQDMDHENMFWYRQDPGLGLRLIYFSYDVKMKEKGDIPEGYSVSREKKERFSLILESASTNQTSMYLCASSFTRDLPFYEQYFGPGTRLTVT.

The chain has TRBV5-1 and TRBJ1-4. The CDR3 runs 15 residues. Germline CDR1 is SGHRS and CDR2 is YFSETQ. CDR3 residues: CASSMTPATNEKLFF.

The chain uses TRBV12-3 or TRBV12-4 and TRBJ2-1; TCRdb's D call of TRBD1 is untestable without DNA. CDR3 length: 15 residues. The CDR3 is CASTAGGFTYNEQFF.

This chain uses TRBV7-9 with TRBJ1-3; TCRdb reports TRBD1, a call that lacks DNA to check it against. Per germline, CDR1 SEHNR and CDR2 FQNEAQ (reference sequence). CDR3 length equals 17 residues. This chain's CDR3 is CASSLAGQGSSGNTIYF.

The genes are TRBV11-3 and TRBJ2-1; the TCRdb call, TRBD1, lacks DNA for checking. CDR1 is SGHNT, CDR2 YENEEA, per germline. The CDR3 contains 16 residues. The CDR3 spells CASSLDPGVSYNEQFF.

CDR3 region: CASSLDVGSGNTIYF. The chain has TRBV5-1 and TRBJ1-3. The V gene's germline CDR1 is SGHRS and CDR2 YFSETQ. The CDR3 is 15 residues long.

This sequence joins TRBV5-5 and TRBJ2-7. From germline, CDR1 is SGHKS and CDR2 YYEKEE (reference sequence). The CDR3 contains 12 residues. This CDR3 is CASSPLDNEQYF.

CDR3 protein: CASSLMGLLYGYAF. The chain joins TRBV11-2 to TRBJ1-2; TCRdb's D call, TRBD1, is unchecked because there is no DNA. This CDR3 contains 14 residues. The germline V gene has CDR1 SGHAT and CDR2 FQNNGV.

This chain links TRBV20-1 with TRBJ2-5; no DNA is available, so the TRBD2 call from TCRdb remains unchecked. The CDR3 sequence is 18 residues long. Germline V gene lookup returns CDR1 DFQATT and CDR2 SNEGSKA (reference sequence). The CDR3 here is CSARDNGLAGEWRETQYF.

This rearrangement joins TRBV20-1 to TRBJ2-7; the TRBD2 assignment by TCRdb is unverifiable without DNA. The CDR3 totals 11 residues. Per germline, CDR1 DFQATT and CDR2 SNEGSKA (reference sequence). The CDR3 protein is CSASGRGEQYF.

The chain couples TRBV6-5 to TRBJ1-1. Germline V lookup: CDR1 MNHEY, CDR2 SVGAGI. This CDR3 contains 14 residues. The CDR3 loop is CASSYSRVGTEAFF.

CDR3 loop: CAIPGSSAGELFF. This rearrangement joins TRBV10-3 to TRBJ2-2; the D call of TRBD2 rests on TCRdb alone, since no DNA is present to check it. Germline-derived CDR1 and CDR2 are ENHRY and SYGVKD. CDR3 size: 13 residues.